These 30 T cell receptor beta chains were sequenced from one sample in a study of T cell responses to AZD1222 COVID-19 vaccine. Assay: immunoSEQ multiplex PCR; the TCRdb copy retains only in-frame clones and omits some. The data show 90,000 to 150,000 clones, with 70% to 90% seen just once and 7% to 8.5% held by the top ten. The sequenced sample was peripheral blood, obtained on day 0 of AZD1222 vaccination. The receptors originated from an adult in good health.

The chain is built from TRBV19 and TRBJ2-3; 9 bases map to TRBD2. CDR3 length: 15 residues. Trimming took 1 base from V and 3 from J; bases not matched to a gene: 2. Per the germline V gene, CDR1 is LNHDA and CDR2 is SQIVND (reference sequence). As DNA, the CDR3 is TGTGCCAGTAGTATAGGGGCGGGAGGGACAGATACGCAGTATTTT. Translating it yields CASSIGAGGTDTQYF.

V is TRBV2 and J is TRBJ1-6, with 8 bases lining up with TRBD1. The V gene's germline CDR1 is SNHLY and CDR2 FYNNEI. The CDR3 totals 16 residues. V lost 8 bases to trimming and J lost 0 bases; unmatched junction nucleotides: 6. The CDR3, as DNA: TGTGCCAGCGGGGGGACAGGATACTCCTATAATTCACCCCTCCACTTT. This gives the protein CASGGTGYSYNSPLHF.

The rearrangement uses TRBV10-3 and TRBJ1-1; no firm D call. This CDR3 contains 15 residues. The ends were cut back, 3 bases at V and 1 base at J, with 12 bases in the middle. The germline V gene encodes CDR1 ENHRY and CDR2 SYGVKD. The CDR3 loop is CAISDPGRTNTEAFF. CDR3 coding DNA: TGTGCCATCAGTGACCCCGGACGGACGAACACTGAAGCTTTCTTT.

This chain joins TRBV19 and TRBJ2-7; the D gene is possibly TRBD2 (6 bases). The CDR3 runs 16 residues. Germline CDR1 reads LNHDA; CDR2 reads SQIVND (reference sequence). V was shortened by 7 bases and J by 3 bases, with 22 bases between the two germline ends. The CDR3: CASTGNSGTQHYEQYF. The CDR3 region has the DNA TGTGCCAGTACGGGAAACTCCGGGACTCAACACTACGAGCAGTACTTC.

V gene TRBV5-1 combines with J gene TRBJ1-2; 11 bases are shared with TRBD1. CDR3 length: 16 amino acids. J lost 3 bases, V lost 6 bases, and 10 bases had no gene match. Germline V gives CDR1 SGHRS, CDR2 YFSETQ. CDR3 residues: CASTPTWTGGHYGYTF. The CDR3 coding sequence is TGCGCCAGCACCCCCACTTGGACAGGGGGCCACTATGGCTACACCTTC.

The rearrangement uses TRBV5-1 and TRBJ2-2; D call uncertain. The CDR3 is 14 residues long. V was clipped by 7 bases and J by 4 bases, with 14 bases between them. Germline CDR1 reads SGHRS; CDR2 reads YFSETQ. The CDR3 sequence is CASGVVPGTGELFF. The CDR3 nucleotides are TGCGCCAGCGGCGTGGTACCGGGCACCGGGGAGCTGTTTTTT.

This rearrangement joins TRBV16 to TRBJ1-1; D ambiguous. Germline CDR1 is KGHSY and CDR2 is FQNENV. Trimming removed 3 bases at V and 1 base at J, with 9 bases between. The length of the CDR3 is 14 residues. The CDR3 loop is CASSQNHRNTEAFF. The DNA of the CDR3 is TGTGCCAGCAGCCAGAACCACAGGAACACTGAAGCTTTCTTT. Variable domain in full (rest from reference TRBV16 and TRBJ1-1): GEEVAQTPKHLVRGEGQKAKLYCAPIKGHSYVFWYQQVLKNEFKFLISFQNENVFDETGMPKERFSAKCLPNSPCSLEIQATKLEDSAVYFCASSQNHRNTEAFFGQGTRLTVV.

The chain uses TRBV5-4 and TRBJ1-3, with TRBD1 as a possible D gene (6 bases). Looked up from germline, CDR1 is SGHNT and CDR2 is YYREEE (reference sequence). This CDR3 has 18 amino acids. V shed 4 bases and J shed 1 base, with 21 bases lying between them. CDR3 nucleotide sequence: TGTGCCAGCAGCGCTACCCTTTATCCAGGGGATTCTGGAAACACCATATATTTT. This sequence encodes CASSATLYPGDSGNTIYF. Using reference TRBV5-4 and TRBJ1-3 for the parts outside the CDR3, the full variable domain is ETGVTQSPTHLIKTRGQQVTLRCSSQSGHNTVSWYQQALGQGPQFIFQYYREEENGRGNFPPRFSGLQFPNYSSELNVNALELDDSALYLCASSATLYPGDSGNTIYFGEGSWLTVV.

This clone was seen a few times. The CDR3 DNA sequence: TGTGCCAGCAGCCAAGGGGGACAGGGGGCACGACTTAGCAATCAGCCCCAGCATTTT. This gives the protein CASSQGGQGARLSNQPQHF. V usage is TRBV3-1 (or the pseudogene TRBV3-2) and J usage is TRBJ1-5; the match to TRBD1 covers 12 bases. Germline V gene data show CDR1 as LGHDT and CDR2 as YNNKEL (reference sequence). V dropped 1 base and J dropped 0; count of bases not matched to a gene: 7. The CDR3 has 19 amino acids.

The chain joins TRBV19 to TRBJ2-1; 8 bases are shared with TRBD2. V shed 5 bases and J 4 bases; nucleotides not matched to a gene: 4. The CDR3 runs 14 residues. CDR1 and CDR2 from the germline V gene are LNHDA and SQIVND (reference sequence). The CDR3 DNA reads as TGTGCCAGTAGTCTGGGACTAGTATACAATGAGCAGTTCTTC. Its protein is CASSLGLVYNEQFF. The entire variable domain, with the rest obtained from reference TRBV19 and TRBJ2-1, is as follows: DGGITQSPKYLFRKEGQNVTLSCEQNLNHDAMYWYRQDPGQGLRLIYYSQIVNDFQKGDIAEGYSVSREKKESFPLTVTSAQKNPTAFYLCASSLGLVYNEQFFGPGTRLTVL.

This sequence joins TRBV6-5 and TRBJ1-1; the match to TRBD1 covers 7 bases. This CDR3 has 12 amino acids. The germline CDR1 and CDR2 sequences are MNHEY and SVGAGI. V lost 2 bases, J lost 8 bases, and 2 bases stayed unmatched. The CDR3 sequence: CASSYTTGEAFF. CDR3 bases: TGTGCCAGCAGTTACACGACAGGGGAAGCTTTCTTT.

This sequence joins TRBV6-1 and TRBJ1-5; TRBD1 aligns across 11 bases. The CDR3 loop spans 18 amino acids. V trimming: 2 bases; J trimming: 0 bases; junction bases outside the gene matches: 6. Germline assignment: CDR1 MNHNS and CDR2 SASEGT. The CDR3 DNA is TGTGCCAGCAGTGAATCGGACAGGGGGCGTATTAGCAATCAGCCCCAGCATTTT. Amino acid sequence: CASSESDRGRISNQPQHF.

The chain couples TRBV6-4 to TRBJ1-2, with unresolved D. V lost 2 bases and J 9 bases, leaving 13 bases between the germline ends. This CDR3 has 13 amino acids. Germline V gene sequence: CDR1 MRHNA, CDR2 SNTAGT. CDR3: CASSDDRLSSYTF. CDR3 nucleotide sequence: TGTGCCAGCAGTGACGACCGCCTGTCGAGCTACACCTTC.

This chain joins TRBV24-1 and TRBJ2-5; D is uncertain. Trimming cost V 2 bases and J 3 bases, with 9 bases left between them. CDR3 length equals 14 residues. Per the germline V gene, CDR1 is KGHDR and CDR2 is SFDVKD. The CDR3 DNA reads as TGTGCCACCAGTGATTCGGACCGCGAAGAGACCCAGTACTTC. Protein: CATSDSDREETQYF.

The chain is built from TRBV2 and TRBJ1-1; tentative D call: TRBD1 (5 bases). There are 17 residues in the CDR3. Germline CDR1 SNHLY, CDR2 FYNNEI. V was clipped by 4 bases and J by 3 bases, with 21 bases between them. The CDR3 reads CASSVKWDRPADTEAFF. The DNA of the CDR3 is TGTGCCAGCAGTGTAAAATGGGACCGACCCGCAGACACTGAAGCTTTCTTT.

This chain links TRBV2 with TRBJ2-5; TRBD2 aligns across 12 bases. V gave up 8 bases and J gave up 7 bases; unmatched junction bases: 11. There are 15 residues in the CDR3. Germline-derived CDR1 and CDR2 are SNHLY and FYNNEI. CDR3 residues: CASRGLAGSSWTQYF. The CDR3 region has the DNA TGTGCCAGCCGTGGACTAGCGGGGTCTTCTTGGACCCAGTACTTC.

V usage is TRBV28 and J usage is TRBJ1-2; D unclear. This CDR3 has 13 residues. V dropped 2 bases and J dropped 4 bases, with 8 bases sitting between them. CDR1 MDHEN and CDR2 SYDVKM come from the germline V gene. CDR3 amino acids: CASSLVSAYGYTF. CDR3 nucleotide sequence: TGTGCCAGCAGTTTAGTATCGGCCTATGGCTACACCTTC.

This clone was counted a single time. The J gene is TRBJ1-2, the V gene TRBV5-1; 9 bases fit TRBD1. After removal of 3 bases from V and 6 bases from J, the junction contained 3 bases not matched to a gene. Germline loops: CDR1 SGHRS, CDR2 YFSETQ. The CDR3 sequence is 13 residues long. This CDR3 is CASSWTGEDGYTF. DNA for the CDR3: TGCGCCAGCAGCTGGACAGGGGAGGATGGCTACACCTTC.

This rearrangement joins TRBV6-4 to TRBJ2-7; D is undetermined. CDR1 is MRHNA and CDR2 is SNTAGT in the germline V gene. Between the trimmed V and J ends, which lost 10 bases and 4 bases, there was a span of 2 bases. There are 8 residues in the CDR3. The CDR3 DNA sequence: TGTGCCACATACGAGCAGTACTTC. Amino acids: CATYEQYF.

This clone appeared a few times. The rearrangement links TRBV2 to TRBJ2-7; maybe TRBD1 (5 bases). Germline V gives CDR1 SNHLY, CDR2 FYNNEI. Trimming pared 7 bases from V and 0 bases from J, leaving 7 bases between. This CDR3 comprises 12 residues. In DNA, the CDR3 is TGTGCCAGCACACAGGACTCCTACGAGCAGTACTTC. It codes for CASTQDSYEQYF.

The sample holds a few counts of this clone. The chain joins TRBV18 to TRBJ2-1; 8 bases are shared with TRBD1. Germline-derived CDR1 and CDR2 are KGHSH and LQKENI. Trimming at V came to 0 bases and at J to 5 bases, leaving 9 bases not matched to a gene. CDR3 length equals 17 residues. The CDR3 nucleotides are TGTGCCAGCTCACCACCCGGGACAGGCACACCCCACAATGAGCAGTTCTTC. Translation: CASSPPGTGTPHNEQFF.

The chain uses TRBV5-8 and TRBJ1-5, with no clear D. The CDR3 has 15 amino acids. V gave up 4 bases and J gave up 0 bases, with 11 bases separating them. The germline V gene encodes CDR1 SGHTS and CDR2 YDEGEE. CDR3 sequence (DNA): TGTGCCAGCAGCCCTGAGGGATATAGCAATCAGCCCCAGCATTTT. Translating it yields CASSPEGYSNQPQHF.

V gene TRBV29-1 combines with J gene TRBJ2-1; D possibly corresponds to TRBD2 (6 bases). CDR1 SQVTM and CDR2 ANQGSEA come from the germline V gene. The CDR3 sequence is 13 residues long. V shed 4 bases and J shed 6 bases, with 13 bases lying between them. The CDR3 here is CSVVAGWGNEQFF. In nucleotides, the CDR3 is TGCAGCGTTGTGGCGGGATGGGGCAATGAGCAGTTCTTC.

This chain links TRBV7-9 with TRBJ1-1; D not certain. The V end lost 3 bases, the J end lost 1 base, and 6 bases lay between the germline ends. The CDR3 is 13 residues long. In germline, CDR1 is SEHNR, CDR2 FQNEAQ (reference sequence). The CDR3: CASSLEANTEAFF. The CDR3 DNA reads TGTGCCAGCAGCTTGGAAGCGAACACTGAAGCTTTCTTT. The full variable domain, with the rest looked up from reference TRBV7-9 and TRBJ1-1, is DTGVSQNPRHKITKRGQNVTFRCDPISEHNRLYWYRQTLGQGPEFLTYFQNEAQLEKSRLLSDRFSAERPKGSFSTLEIQRTEQGDSAMYLCASSLEANTEAFFGQGTRLTVV.

This chain links TRBV6-2 or TRBV6-3 with TRBJ1-5; 12 bases fit TRBD1. This CDR3 is 18 amino acids long. Germline assignment: CDR1 MNHEY and CDR2 SVGEGT. V dropped 5 bases and J dropped 2; count of bases not matched to a gene: 10. As DNA, the CDR3 is TGTGCCAGCAGTACCGGGACAGGGGGCTCGGCTGGCAATCAGCCCCAGCATTTT. It translates to CASSTGTGGSAGNQPQHF.

V gene TRBV29-1 combines with J gene TRBJ1-6; TRBD1 aligns across 8 bases. With V trimmed by 6 bases and J by 2 bases, 9 bases remained unmatched. The germline gives CDR1 SQVTM, CDR2 ANQGSEA. This CDR3 has 16 amino acids. This chain's CDR3 is CSVHLGQGPYNSPLHF. CDR3 DNA: TGCAGCGTCCACCTAGGACAGGGACCCTATAATTCACCCCTCCACTTT.

The rearrangement uses TRBV5-4 and TRBJ2-7, with TRBD1 matching over 7 bases. The CDR3 runs 12 residues. Germline CDR1 is SGHNT and CDR2 is YYREEE (reference sequence). Trimming cost V 2 bases and J 6 bases; bases outside gene matches: 2. CDR3 nucleotides: TGTGCCAGCAGCTTACAGGGGTTCGAGCAGTACTTC. Translated: CASSLQGFEQYF.

The chain couples TRBV19 to TRBJ1-1; TRBD1 matches 7 bases. This CDR3 contains 17 residues. CDR1 LNHDA and CDR2 SQIVND come from the germline V gene (reference sequence). V lost 6 bases to trimming and J lost 1 base; unmatched junction nucleotides: 14. In nucleotides, the CDR3 is TGTGCCAGTAGCCCGAGCCAGACAGGGAACCGGAACACTGAAGCTTTCTTT. Translated: CASSPSQTGNRNTEAFF. The whole variable domain, remainder taken from reference TRBV19 and TRBJ1-1, is DGGITQSPKYLFRKEGQNVTLSCEQNLNHDAMYWYRQDPGQGLRLIYYSQIVNDFQKGDIAEGYSVSREKKESFPLTVTSAQKNPTAFYLCASSPSQTGNRNTEAFFGQGTRLTVV.

The gene calls are TRBV7-8 and TRBJ2-5; D is ambiguous. CDR1 is SGHVS, CDR2 FQNEAQ, per germline. This CDR3 has 14 amino acids. With 1 base removed from V and 1 base from J, the gap between germline ends came to 7 bases. CDR3 protein: CASSLVSGQETQYF. The CDR3 nucleotides are TGTGCCAGCAGCTTAGTTTCAGGCCAAGAGACCCAGTACTTC.

This clone was detected only once. The V and J genes are TRBV6-5 and TRBJ1-5; the D is unclear. CDR3 length equals 13 residues. Germline CDR1 is MNHEY and CDR2 is SVGAGI. V shed 0 bases and J shed 8 bases, with 8 bases lying between them. CDR3 sequence (DNA): TGTGCCAGCAGTTACTCAGGGTGGGAGCCCCAGCATTTT. Its protein is CASSYSGWEPQHF.